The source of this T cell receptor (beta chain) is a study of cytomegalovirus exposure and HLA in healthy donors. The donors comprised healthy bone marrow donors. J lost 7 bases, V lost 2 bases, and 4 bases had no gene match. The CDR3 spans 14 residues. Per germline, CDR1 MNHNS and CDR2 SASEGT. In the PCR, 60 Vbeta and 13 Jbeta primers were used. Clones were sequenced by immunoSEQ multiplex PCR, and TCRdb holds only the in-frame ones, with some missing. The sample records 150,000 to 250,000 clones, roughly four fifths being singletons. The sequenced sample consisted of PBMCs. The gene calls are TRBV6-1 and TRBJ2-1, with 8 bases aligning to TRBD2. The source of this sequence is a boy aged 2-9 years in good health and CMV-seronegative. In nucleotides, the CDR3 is TGTGCCAGCAGTGAACTAGCGGGTTTAAATGAGCAGTTCTTC. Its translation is CASSELAGLNEQFF.